This entry lists 16 T cell receptor beta chains sequenced from one sample in a study of blood T cell repertoires in COVID-19. Here immunoSEQ multiplex PCR was the method, and the copy in TCRdb shows in-frame clones only, minus some. The sample holds 90,000 or so clones, approximately 82% seen once. The material sequenced was peripheral blood. These TCRs come from a man aged 60-69 years with acute or convalescent COVID-19.

The V call is TRBV10-3, the J call TRBJ2-1; 9 positions match TRBD2. V was clipped by 3 bases and J by 3 bases; unmatched bases: 6. Germline V gene data show CDR1 as ENHRY and CDR2 as SYGVKD. The CDR3 totals 16 residues. The CDR3 DNA follows: TGTGCCATCAGTGATAGGCGGGGGGGGAACTACAATGAGCAGTTCTTC. It is translated as CAISDRRGGNYNEQFF.

This clone was observed once. The chain recombines TRBV19 with TRBJ2-2; TRBD1 matches 9 bases. The CDR3 is 15 residues long. The V and J ends lost 10 bases and 6 bases, in that order; junction bases with no gene match: 12. Germline V gene lookup returns CDR1 LNHDA and CDR2 SQIVND (reference sequence). The CDR3 sequence is CAISVGDRAPGELFF. CDR3 DNA sequence: TGTGCCATCTCAGTAGGGGACAGGGCGCCCGGGGAGCTGTTTTTT.

The V call is TRBV9, the J call TRBJ2-6; 9 bases fit TRBD1. Germline CDR1 SGDLS, CDR2 YYNGEE. J gave up 2 bases and V 4 bases, and 10 bases lay outside the gene matches. The length of the CDR3 is 18 residues. DNA for the CDR3: TGTGCCAGCAGCTCCACCGGGACAGGGCGAACTGGGGCCAACGTCCTGACTTTC. The encoded protein is CASSSTGTGRTGANVLTF. Together with reference TRBV9 and TRBJ2-6, the CDR3 gives the full variable domain: DSGVTQTPKHLITATGQRVTLRCSPRSGDLSVYWYQQSLDQGLQFLIQYYNGEERAKGNILERFSAQQFPDLHSELNLSSLELGDSALYFCASSSTGTGRTGANVLTFGAGSRLTVL.

A word on this clone: Other DNA sequences in this sample translate to the same CDR3. The CDR3, as DNA: TGTGCCAGTAGTATCAGGGATAACTATGGCTACACCTTC. Translated, it gives CASSIRDNYGYTF. The rearrangement uses TRBV19 and TRBJ1-2; D might be TRBD1 (5 bases). The ends were cut back, 3 bases at V and 1 base at J, with 6 bases in the middle. The germline V gene has CDR1 LNHDA and CDR2 SQIVND (reference sequence). This CDR3 region has 13 residues.

The rearrangement joins TRBV2 to TRBJ1-5; a possible D gene is TRBD1 (5 bases). Germline CDR1 is SNHLY and CDR2 is FYNNEI. This CDR3 is 15 amino acids long. V shed 4 bases and J shed 6 bases, with 16 bases lying between them. The CDR3 coding sequence is TGTGCCAGCAGTGCGGAGGGAGGGGATGGTCAGCCCCAGCATTTT. The encoded protein is CASSAEGGDGQPQHF.

The chain joins TRBV7-6 to TRBJ1-1; the D gene is possibly TRBD1 (6 bases). The V gene lost 3 bases and the J gene lost 1 base, with 12 bases spanning the gap. This CDR3 is 15 amino acids long. Germline V lookup: CDR1 SGHVS, CDR2 FNYEAQ. The CDR3 protein is CASSFLGQRNTEAFF. The CDR3 nucleotides are TGTGCCAGCAGCTTCTTAGGACAGCGGAACACTGAAGCTTTCTTT.

The chain employs TRBV5-1 and TRBJ2-1; TRBD2 aligns across 8 bases. Trimming cost V 0 bases and J 4 bases; bases outside gene matches: 6. Germline lookup yields CDR1 SGHRS and CDR2 YFSETQ. The CDR3 covers 16 residues. The CDR3 is CASSLAGGHFYNEQFF. The DNA of the CDR3 is TGCGCCAGCAGCTTGGCGGGGGGGCATTTTTACAATGAGCAGTTCTTC.

The chain couples TRBV19 to TRBJ1-6; D remains unclear. Between the trimmed V and J ends, which lost 3 bases and 0 bases, there was a span of 9 bases. The CDR3 is 16 amino acids. CDR1 LNHDA and CDR2 SQIVND come from the germline V gene (reference sequence). The CDR3 DNA reads TGTGCCAGTAGTATTTCGGGGAGCTCCTATAATTCACCCCTCCACTTT. This encodes CASSISGSSYNSPLHF.

V gene TRBV5-5 combines with J gene TRBJ2-5, with D perhaps matching TRBD2 (5 bases). Trimming removed 6 bases at V and 5 bases at J, with 26 bases between. Germline V gene lookup returns CDR1 SGHKS and CDR2 YYEKEE (reference sequence). The CDR3 is 17 amino acids. CDR3 nucleotide sequence: TGTGCCAGCATCCCCCACCGGGCGGGTAGGGCTCTCGAGACCCAGTACTTC. Its protein is CASIPHRAGRALETQYF.

The rearrangement joins TRBV19 to TRBJ1-6, with 9 bases aligning to TRBD1. V was pared by 8 bases and J by 6 bases, with 8 bases of the junction left unmatched. Germline values: CDR1 LNHDA, CDR2 SQIVND (reference sequence). This CDR3 is 15 amino acids long. CDR3 DNA: TGTGCCAGTTCTACAGGGGGCGGTTTTAATTCACCCCTCCACTTT. Translated, it gives CASSTGGGFNSPLHF.

The chain links TRBV6-5 to TRBJ2-7; D is perhaps TRBD2 (6 bases). The CDR3 has 13 residues. The germline V gene encodes CDR1 MNHEY and CDR2 SVGAGI. The V gene lost 5 bases and the J gene lost 2 bases, with 10 bases spanning the gap. DNA of the CDR3: TGTGCCAGCAGTCGGCGGGGAACCTACGAGCAGTACTTC. Amino acid sequence: CASSRRGTYEQYF.

This rearrangement joins TRBV4-1 to TRBJ1-6; TRBD1 agrees at 7 bases. V was clipped by 0 bases and J by 0 bases; unmatched bases: 8. The length of the CDR3 is 19 residues. Germline V gene lookup returns CDR1 MGHRA and CDR2 YSYEKL. The DNA of the CDR3 is TGCGCCAGCAGCCAAGATCGGGACAGAACGAGCTCCTATAATTCACCCCTCCACTTT. Amino acid sequence: CASSQDRDRTSSYNSPLHF.

The V gene is TRBV3-1 (or the pseudogene TRBV3-2), the J gene TRBJ2-2; TRBD2 might be the D (6 bases). CDR3 length: 14 amino acids. Between the trimmed V and J ends, which lost 3 bases and 6 bases, there was a span of 11 bases. Germline CDR1 reads LGHDT; CDR2 reads YNNKEL (reference sequence). The CDR3 region is CASSHGTPAGELFF. As DNA, the CDR3 is TGTGCCAGCAGCCACGGGACTCCGGCCGGGGAGCTGTTTTTT.

This clone was found a few times. This chain links TRBV5-4 with TRBJ1-6; 7 nucleotides match TRBD1. CDR3 length: 15 amino acids. The trim removed 4 bases at V and 5 bases at J, leaving 6 bases unmatched. CDR1 is SGHNT, CDR2 YYREEE, per germline (reference sequence). CDR3 DNA: TGTGCCAGCAGCCACGGACAGGAGGATAATTCACCCCTCCACTTT. The encoded protein is CASSHGQEDNSPLHF.

V is TRBV3-1 (or the pseudogene TRBV3-2) and J is TRBJ2-1; 16 nucleotides line up with TRBD2. With V trimmed by 1 base and J by 5 bases, 2 bases remained unmatched. This CDR3 spans 17 amino acids. Germline lookup yields CDR1 LGHDT and CDR2 YNNKEL (reference sequence). The CDR3 sequence: CASSQVGLAGGDNEQFF. The CDR3 nucleotides read TGTGCCAGCAGCCAAGTGGGACTAGCGGGGGGGGACAATGAGCAGTTCTTC.

V and J are TRBV20-1 and TRBJ2-5, with TRBD2 identical over 11 bases. The CDR3 is 15 residues long. J lost 5 bases, V lost 3 bases, and 8 bases had no gene match. From germline, CDR1 is DFQATT and CDR2 SNEGSKA (reference sequence). CDR3 nucleotide sequence: TGCAGTGCTAGTATAGCGGGGGGGCGTTCGGAGACCCAGTACTTC. The encoded protein is CSASIAGGRSETQYF.